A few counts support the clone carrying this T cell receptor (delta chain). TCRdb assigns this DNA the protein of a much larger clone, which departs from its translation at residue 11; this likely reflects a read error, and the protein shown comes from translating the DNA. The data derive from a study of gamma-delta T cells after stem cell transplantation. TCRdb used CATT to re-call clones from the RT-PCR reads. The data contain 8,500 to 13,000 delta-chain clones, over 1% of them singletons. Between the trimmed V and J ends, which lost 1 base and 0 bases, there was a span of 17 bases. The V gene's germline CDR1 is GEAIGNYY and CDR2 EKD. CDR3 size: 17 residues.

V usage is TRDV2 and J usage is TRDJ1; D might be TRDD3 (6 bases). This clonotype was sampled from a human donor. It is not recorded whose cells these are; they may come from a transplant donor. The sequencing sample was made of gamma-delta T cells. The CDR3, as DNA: TGTGCCTGTGACACTCTGGGGCCCAACGAAGACACCGATAAACTCATCTTT. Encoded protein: CACDTLGPNEDTDKLIF.